This entry is about one TCR beta chain. Authors' data handling: Using reference gene primer amplification, nucleated cell counts were estimated. Using immunoSEQ multiplex PCR, the repertoire was profiled, and TCRdb retains in-frame clones only, with some absent. V, J and clone size are those of that table, while D and trimming were read from the DNA. The data show around 33,000 clones, approximately 71% seen once. This sample is drawn from a study of blood T cell repertoires in COVID-19. The wider study: Some COVID-19 samples were acute and others convalescent; all came from the United States, Italy and Spain. The analysed material was cDNA or gDNA that came from T cells, B-cell-depleted T cells, or PBMCs.

Trimming at V came to 5 bases and at J to 7 bases, leaving 5 bases not matched to a gene. The CDR3 covers 13 residues. The source is a human donor in a cohort sampled during active COVID-19. The chain links TRBV12-3 or TRBV12-4 to TRBJ2-7; 10 bases map to TRBD2. Sequencing was performed on peripheral blood. The CDR3 sequence: CASSLSGRGEQYF. The CDR3 DNA sequence: TGTGCCAGCAGTCTAAGCGGGAGGGGAGAGCAGTACTTC.